Following are 8 T cell receptor beta chains from one sample sequenced in a study of shared clonotypes between healthy human individuals. Naive CD8 cells were CD45RO-negative, positively selected for CCR7, excluding terminally differentiated effector memory CD45RA+ cells. Assay used: immunoSEQ multiplex PCR; TCRdb lists only in-frame clones, some missing. The sample has some 2.1 million clones, about 95% seen once. The sequencing input was naive CD8+ T cells sorted from blood. Source of these receptors: a man between 18 and 29 years old in good health.

J is TRBJ1-1 and V is TRBV10-2, with D unclear. The V end lost 2 bases, the J end lost 5 bases, and 6 bases lay between the germline ends. Germline assignment: CDR1 WSHSY and CDR2 SAAADI. The CDR3 is 12 residues long. In DNA form, the CDR3 reads TGCGCCAGCAGTGAGATGGGGACTGAAGCTTTCTTT. Amino acids: CASSEMGTEAFF.

This clone has just one count. This sequence joins TRBV5-4 and TRBJ1-5, with D perhaps matching TRBD1 (5 bases). This CDR3 region has 17 residues. Deletions cut 4 bases from V and 0 bases from J, with 17 bases between. Per the germline V gene, CDR1 is SGHNT and CDR2 is YYREEE (reference sequence). CDR3 sequence (DNA): TGTGCCAGCAGCCCGAGGGGAGGTTTGTATAGCAATCAGCCCCAGCATTTT. Translation: CASSPRGGLYSNQPQHF.

This sequence joins TRBV4-1 and TRBJ2-4; D is undetermined. The CDR3 sequence is 15 residues long. Germline V lookup: CDR1 MGHRA, CDR2 YSYEKL. V was shortened by 3 bases and J by 7 bases, with 16 bases between the two germline ends. The CDR3 spells CASSHGPQVGNIQYF. The CDR3 coding sequence is TGCGCCAGCAGCCACGGCCCCCAAGTCGGTAACATTCAGTACTTC.

The DNA of the CDR3 is TGTGCCAGCAGCCCCAGCGGGGGCCCCTTAGAGACCCAGTACTTC. This gives the protein CASSPSGGPLETQYF. This chain uses TRBV11-3 with TRBJ2-5, with TRBD2 matching 8 bases. Looked up from germline, CDR1 is SGHNT and CDR2 is YENEEA. Losses at the gene ends were 5 bases for V and 4 bases for J; bases not matched to a gene: 9. CDR3 length: 15 residues. The full variable domain, completed using reference TRBV11-3 and TRBJ2-5, is EAGVVQSPRYKIIEKKQPVAFWCNPISGHNTLYWYLQNLGQGPELLIRYENEEAVDDSQLPKDRFSAERLKGVDSTLKIQPAELGDSAVYLCASSPSGGPLETQYFGPGTRLLVL.

V gene TRBV25-1 combines with J gene TRBJ2-7, with unresolved D. V gave up 6 bases and J gave up 2 bases, with 8 bases separating them. Germline lookup yields CDR1 MGHDK and CDR2 SYGVNS. The CDR3 runs 12 residues. CDR3 nucleotides: TGTGCCAGCAGAGACACGGCCTACGAGCAGTACTTC. This encodes CASRDTAYEQYF.

The rearrangement links TRBV4-1 to TRBJ2-1, with 14 bases matching TRBD2. Germline V gene data show CDR1 as MGHRA and CDR2 as YSYEKL. The CDR3 runs 16 residues. The J segment lost 9 bases and the V segment lost 1 base, leaving 5 bases of the junction unmatched. The CDR3 DNA reads as TGCGCCAGCAGCCAAGGGGTGGGGACTAGCGGGAGTGAGCAGTTCTTC. Residues: CASSQGVGTSGSEQFF.

V usage is TRBV5-1 and J usage is TRBJ2-7; D uncertain. Germline CDR1 SGHRS, CDR2 YFSETQ. This CDR3 comprises 15 residues. V was pared by 0 bases and J by 3 bases, with 13 bases between. CDR3 protein: CASSLVSDRLYEQYF. DNA for the CDR3: TGCGCCAGCAGCTTGGTGTCGGATCGACTCTACGAGCAGTACTTC.

Concerning this clone: Other DNA sequences in the same sample also yield this CDR3. The genes are TRBV7-6 and TRBJ2-2; D remains ambiguous. The V and J ends lost 1 base and 6 bases respectively, with 3 bases between them. The CDR3 is 12 amino acids. Germline lookup yields CDR1 SGHVS and CDR2 FNYEAQ. CDR3 residues: CASSLGAGELFF. CDR3 DNA: TGTGCCAGCAGCTTAGGCGCCGGGGAGCTGTTTTTT. The variable domain in full, completed from reference TRBV7-6 and TRBJ2-2, reads GAGVSQSPRYKVTKRGQDVALRCDPISGHVSLYWYRQALGQGPEFLTYFNYEAQQDKSGLPNDRFSAERPEGSISTLTIQRTEQRDSAMYRCASSLGAGELFFGEGSRLTVL.